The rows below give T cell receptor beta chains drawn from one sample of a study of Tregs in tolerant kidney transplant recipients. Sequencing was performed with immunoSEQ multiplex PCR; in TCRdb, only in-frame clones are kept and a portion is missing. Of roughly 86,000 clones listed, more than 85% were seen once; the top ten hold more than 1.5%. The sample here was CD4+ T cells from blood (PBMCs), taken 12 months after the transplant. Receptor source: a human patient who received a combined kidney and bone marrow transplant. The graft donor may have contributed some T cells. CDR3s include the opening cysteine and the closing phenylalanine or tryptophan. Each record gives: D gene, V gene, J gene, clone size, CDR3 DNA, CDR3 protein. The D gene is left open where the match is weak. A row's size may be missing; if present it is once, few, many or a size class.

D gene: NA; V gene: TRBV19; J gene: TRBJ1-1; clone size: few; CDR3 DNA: TGTGCCAGTAGACTACAGGGCTCTGAAGCTTTCTTT; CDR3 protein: CASRLQGSEAFF
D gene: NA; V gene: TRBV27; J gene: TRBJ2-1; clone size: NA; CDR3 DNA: TGTGCCAGCAGTTTTCGGGTCTCCTACAATGAGCAGTTCTTC; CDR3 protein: CASSFRVSYNEQFF
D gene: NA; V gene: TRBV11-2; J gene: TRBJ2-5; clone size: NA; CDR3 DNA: TGTGCCAGCAGCTTAGCAAGGAGACCGACAGGGAGGGAGACCCAGTACTTC; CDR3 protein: CASSLARRPTGRETQYF
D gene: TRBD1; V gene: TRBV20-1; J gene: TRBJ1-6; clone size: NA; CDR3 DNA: TGCAGTGCTAGTGCCGACAGGGGGCTCCACTTT; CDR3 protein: CSASADRGLHF
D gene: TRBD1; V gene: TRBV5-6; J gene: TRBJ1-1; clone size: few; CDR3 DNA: TGTGCCAGCAGCGGGTCAGGGGGCAACACTGAAGCTTTCTTT; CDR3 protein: CASSGSGGNTEAFF
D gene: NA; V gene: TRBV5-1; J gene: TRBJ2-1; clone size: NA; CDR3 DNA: TGCGCCAGCAGCTTTGGGACAAACATATACAATGAGCAGTTCTTC; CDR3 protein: CASSFGTNIYNEQFF
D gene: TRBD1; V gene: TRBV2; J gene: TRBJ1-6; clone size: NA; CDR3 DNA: TGTGCCAGCAGCCTCAGGGGGGCAGGGAATTCCCCCCTCCACTTT; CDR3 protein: CASSLRGAGNSPLHF
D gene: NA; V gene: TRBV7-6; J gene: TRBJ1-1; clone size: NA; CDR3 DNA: TGTGCCAGCAGCCTATGGGGGACTTACATGAACACTGAAGCTTTCTTT; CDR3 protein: CASSLWGTYMNTEAFF
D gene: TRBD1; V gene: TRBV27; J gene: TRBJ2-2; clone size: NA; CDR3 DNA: TGTGCCAGCAGTAACCGGGACAGGGGTCGATACACCGGGGAGCTGTTTTTT; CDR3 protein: CASSNRDRGRYTGELFF
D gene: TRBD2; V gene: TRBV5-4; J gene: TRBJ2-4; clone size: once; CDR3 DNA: TGTGCCAGCAGCAACGTAAGAGGGACTAGCGTCAACATTCAGTACTTC; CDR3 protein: CASSNVRGTSVNIQYF
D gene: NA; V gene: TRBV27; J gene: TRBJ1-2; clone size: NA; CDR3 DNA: TGTGCCAGCAGTTTAAAGCAGGGGTTGGGTGGCTACACCTTC; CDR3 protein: CASSLKQGLGGYTF
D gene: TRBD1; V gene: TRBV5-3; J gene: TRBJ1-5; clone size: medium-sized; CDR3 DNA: TGTGCCATTGGGGTCGACAGGGTTCGCAATCAGCCCCAGCATTTT; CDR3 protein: CAIGVDRVRNQPQHF
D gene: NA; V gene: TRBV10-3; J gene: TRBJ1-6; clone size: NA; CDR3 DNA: TGTGCCATCAGTGAGTCGTCGTCGGCCCTCCACTTT; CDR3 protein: CAISESSSALHF
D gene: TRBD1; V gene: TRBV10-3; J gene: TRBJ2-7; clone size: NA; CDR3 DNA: TGTGCCATCCAAGGGGGCTTCATCGACGAGCAGTACTTC; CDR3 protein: CAIQGGFIDEQYF
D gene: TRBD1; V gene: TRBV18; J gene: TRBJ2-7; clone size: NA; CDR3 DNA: TGTGCCAGCTCAGATTCTACGGGACAGGGCGCCGAGCAGTACTTC; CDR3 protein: CASSDSTGQGAEQYF
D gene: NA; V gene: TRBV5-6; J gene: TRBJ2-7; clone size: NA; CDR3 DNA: TGTGCCAGCAGCTTGGACAGTAGATACGAGCAGTACTTC; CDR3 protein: CASSLDSRYEQYF
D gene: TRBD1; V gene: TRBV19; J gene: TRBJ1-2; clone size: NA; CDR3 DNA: TGTGCCAGTAGTATCCCACCCCGGGACAGGGGAATTGGTTTAAGGTATGGCTACACCTTC; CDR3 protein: CASSIPPRDRGIGLRYGYTF
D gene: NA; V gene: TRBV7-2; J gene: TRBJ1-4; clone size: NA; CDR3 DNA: TGTGCCAGCAGCTTAATGGGGCAGTCTCTAGTTAATGAAAAACTGTTTTTT; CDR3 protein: CASSLMGQSLVNEKLFF
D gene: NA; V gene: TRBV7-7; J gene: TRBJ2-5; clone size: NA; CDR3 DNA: TGTGCCAGCAGCTTAGAGGTGGCTAGTGGCGGAGAGACCCAGTACTTC; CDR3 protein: CASSLEVASGGETQYF
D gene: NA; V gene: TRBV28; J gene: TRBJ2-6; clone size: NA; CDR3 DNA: TGTGCCAGCAGTTTCTCCGTCTCTGGGGCCAACGTCCTGACTTTC; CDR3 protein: CASSFSVSGANVLTF
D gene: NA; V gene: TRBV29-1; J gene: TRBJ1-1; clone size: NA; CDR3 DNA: TGCAGCGCTGAAGAAGGGGGTAGGACTGAAGCTTTCTTT; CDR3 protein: CSAEEGGRTEAFF
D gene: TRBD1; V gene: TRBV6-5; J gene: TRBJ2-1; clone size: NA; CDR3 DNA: TGTGCCAGCAGGACAGGGGAAGGTGAGCAGTTCTTC; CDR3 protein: CASRTGEGEQFF
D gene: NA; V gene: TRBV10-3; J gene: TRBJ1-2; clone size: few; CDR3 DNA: TGTGCCATCAGTGTTCAGGGGTATGGCTACACCTTC; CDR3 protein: CAISVQGYGYTF
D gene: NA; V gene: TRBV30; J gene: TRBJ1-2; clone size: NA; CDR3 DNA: TGTGCCTGGAGAGGCGGGGTGCACTATGGCTACACCTTC; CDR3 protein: CAWRGGVHYGYTF
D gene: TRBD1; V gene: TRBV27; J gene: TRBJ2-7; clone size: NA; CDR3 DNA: TGTGCCAGCAGTTTATTGGGACAGGGGTCTTACGAGCAGTACTTC; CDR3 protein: CASSLLGQGSYEQYF
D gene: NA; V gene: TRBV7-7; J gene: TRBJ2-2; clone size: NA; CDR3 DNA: TGTGCCAGCAGCTTAAGTGCGGGGGAGCTGTTTTTT; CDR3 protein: CASSLSAGELFF
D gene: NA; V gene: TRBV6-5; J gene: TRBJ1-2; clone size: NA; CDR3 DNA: TGTGCCAGCAGTTACGCCCTACGCTATGGCTACACCTTC; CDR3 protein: CASSYALRYGYTF
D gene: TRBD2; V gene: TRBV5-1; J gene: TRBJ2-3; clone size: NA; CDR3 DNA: TGCGCCAGCAGCCCCTCTAGCGGAGAGGGGAGAAATACGCAGTATTTT; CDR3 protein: CASSPSSGEGRNTQYF
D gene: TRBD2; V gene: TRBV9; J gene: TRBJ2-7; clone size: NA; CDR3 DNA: TGTGCCAGCAGCGAAGGGACTACCTCTTTATACGAGCAGTACTTC; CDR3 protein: CASSEGTTSLYEQYF
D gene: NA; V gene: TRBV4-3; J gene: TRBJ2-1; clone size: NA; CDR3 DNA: TGCGCCAGCAGTTCTGGGAGGAGCGAGCAGTTCTTC; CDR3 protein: CASSSGRSEQFF
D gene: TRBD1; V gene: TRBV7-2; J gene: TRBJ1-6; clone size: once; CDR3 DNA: TGTGCCAGCAGCTTAGAGGGACAGGGATTCTCCCCCCTCCACTTT; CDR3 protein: CASSLEGQGFSPLHF
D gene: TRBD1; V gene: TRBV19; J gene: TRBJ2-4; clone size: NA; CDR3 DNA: TGTGCCAGCGGCGGACAGGGGGCAGCCAAAAACATTCAGTACTTC; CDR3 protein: CASGGQGAAKNIQYF
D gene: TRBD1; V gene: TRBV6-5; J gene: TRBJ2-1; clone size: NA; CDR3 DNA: TGTGCCAGCCGGGGACAGGGGGCCTACAATGAGCAGTTCTTC; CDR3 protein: CASRGQGAYNEQFF
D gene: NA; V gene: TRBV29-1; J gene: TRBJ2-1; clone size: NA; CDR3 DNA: TGCAGCGTTGGACAGAGCTCCTACAATGAGCAGTTCTTC; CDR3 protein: CSVGQSSYNEQFF
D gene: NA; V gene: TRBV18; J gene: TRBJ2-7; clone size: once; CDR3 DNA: TGTGCCAGCTCACCCCTTCCTCTGACACTTTTCTACGAGCAGTACTTC; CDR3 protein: CASSPLPLTLFYEQYF
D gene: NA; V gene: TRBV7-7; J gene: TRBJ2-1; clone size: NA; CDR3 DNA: TGTGCCAGCAGCTTATCTGGGTTTTACAGCTCCTACAATGAGCAGTTCTTC; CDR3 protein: CASSLSGFYSSYNEQFF
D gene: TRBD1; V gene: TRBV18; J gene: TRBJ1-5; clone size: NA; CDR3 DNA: TGTGCCAGCTCACGTGGGACAGGGGAAGCTCAGCCCCAGCATTTT; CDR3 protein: CASSRGTGEAQPQHF
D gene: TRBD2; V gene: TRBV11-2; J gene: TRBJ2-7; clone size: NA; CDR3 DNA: TGTGCCAGCAGCTTAGGGCGTCTAGCGGGAATCTCCTCCTACGAGCAGTACTTC; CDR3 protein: CASSLGRLAGISSYEQYF
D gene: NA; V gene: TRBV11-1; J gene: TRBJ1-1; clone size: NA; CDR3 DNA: TGTGCCAGCAGCTTAGGTGGGAGGAACACTGAAGCTTTCTTT; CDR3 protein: CASSLGGRNTEAFF
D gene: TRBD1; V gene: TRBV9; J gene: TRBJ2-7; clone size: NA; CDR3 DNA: TGTGCCAGCAGTACAGGGGACGAGCAGTACTTC; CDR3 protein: CASSTGDEQYF
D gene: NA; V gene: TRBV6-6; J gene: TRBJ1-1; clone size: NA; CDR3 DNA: TGTGCCAGTCGCCAGCGACAGGAGACTGAAGCTTTCTTT; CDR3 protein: CASRQRQETEAFF
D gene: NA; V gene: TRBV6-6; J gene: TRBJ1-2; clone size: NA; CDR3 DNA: TGTGCCAGCGGGTCGGGGTCTGGCTACACCTTC; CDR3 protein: CASGSGSGYTF